The sequence of this T cell receptor (beta chain) was determined in a study of T-cell memory formation after mild COVID-19. This clonotype was counted only a few times. Each CDR3 protein gets one entry after TCRdb re-called the 5' RACE reads with MiXCR. The sample contains about 110,000 distinct CDR3 sequences, roughly 19% of which appear only once. The CDR3 is made up of 14 amino acids. V lost 3 bases, J lost 6 bases, and 5 bases stayed unmatched. Germline V gene data show CDR1 as SGHRS and CDR2 as YFSETQ. The V and J genes are TRBV5-1 and TRBJ1-4; 7 positions agree with TRBD1. Sequenced material: PBMCs or a T cell subset sorted from them (not recorded which). The clonotype originates from a young man who had mild COVID-19 (a few samples of this study predate the infection). Cell type and time point are not known. The CDR3, as DNA: TGCGCCAGCAGCTCGGGACAGAGATATGAAAAACTGTTTTTT. Its protein product is CASSSGQRYEKLFF.